This is a list of T cell receptor beta chains from one sample in a study of cytomegalovirus exposure and HLA in healthy donors. The method was immunoSEQ multiplex PCR; TCRdb's version includes in-frame clones alone and lacks a portion of them. The sample carries 55,000 to 70,000 clones, 90% to 95% recorded once. The sample comprised PBMCs. These receptors originate from a woman aged 25 to 39 in good health and CMV-seronegative. Both conserved end residues are trimmed from each CDR3. D genes are given only for firm matches.

CDR3 length,V gene,D gene,CDR3 protein
11,TRBV2,TRBD1,AGRQGVDYGYT
13,TRBV5-1,TRBD2,ASSLGGRRSGELF
12,TRBV9,.,ASSVLEYTGELF
15,TRBV6-1,TRBD1,ASSEVPGQGSGNTIY
12,TRBV5-5,.,ASSLLQNQETQY
14,TRBV11-2,TRBD2,ASSLPVAGGTYEQY
11,TRBV10-2,TRBD1,ASMGQGKQPQH
13,TRBV18,TRBD1,ASSPTGQEADTQY
11,TRBV27,TRBD1,VSRTGVSYEQY
13,TRBV11-3,.,ASSSSPGHSSEQY
10,TRBV6-6,TRBD1,ASSQGDYGYT
12,TRBV4-3,TRBD2,ASSQGEGRHTQY
12,TRBV2,.,ASSVGGSGQPQH
12,TRBV2,TRBD2,ASSERTSGHGGF
15,TRBV27,.,ASSLRQRGAANEKLF
13,TRBV30,TRBD2,ACSPRAAGAGELF
12,TRBV28,.,ASRPTGHGGELF
12,TRBV11-3,TRBD2,ASSLDGGGETQY
13,TRBV11-3,.,ASSLAGEPTGELF
12,TRBV9,.,ASSPPDGNYGYT
12,TRBV7-3,TRBD1,ASSVTGSNTEAF
15,TRBV4-2,TRBD2,ASSQVETFGGGSEQF
13,TRBV7-9,TRBD1,ASSPTDRGLEKLF
14,TRBV4-1,.,ASSRPAGHQNYGYT
13,TRBV7-8,.,ASSFTTRSTDTQY
10,TRBV7-9,.,ASGMWEQPQH
13,TRBV10-3,.,AISEEGSTTDTQY
11,TRBV11-2,TRBD2,ASLTSGTDTQY
14,TRBV11-2,TRBD1,ASSSQGAGNTGELF
18,TRBV4-3,TRBD2,ASSQDSVAATSGRGNEQF
11,TRBV18,.,ASSPTATYEQY
12,TRBV27,TRBD1,ASRWTGGDEEQY
10,TRBV2,.,ATQTGRTEAF
15,TRBV28,.,ASSLFPGGAGGQPQH
14,TRBV18,TRBD1,ASSLGQGDVNTEAF
15,TRBV4-2,TRBD2,ASSQRLAGGSYNEQF
13,TRBV5-1,TRBD1,ASSWGGTGGEKLF
14,TRBV14,.,ASSQERGRSSYEQY
11,TRBV10-3,TRBD1,ATNTGANQPQH
11,TRBV6-5,.,ASTDRNTGELF
14,TRBV7-2,TRBD2,ASSFGLAGLGYEQY
13,TRBV7-9,.,ASSSPGSWTETQY
13,TRBV6-6,TRBD1,ATLDRVRGTGELF
14,TRBV30,TRBD2,AWSVGLAGDSDTQY
13,TRBV6-5,.,ASTAVGRKYNEQF
11,TRBV6-1,.,ASSITGNTEAF
13,TRBV6-5,TRBD1,ASSYRGQGSYGYT
15,TRBV7-9,.,ASSLVGGPNSGNTIY
12,TRBV5-6,TRBD1,ASSTGASGNTIY
10,TRBV11-1,.,ASGGPRGEQY
12,TRBV27,.,ASRSGTRSYEQY
11,TRBV10-3,TRBD2,AIKAGGPDTQY
15,TRBV7-9,.,ASSFPRAGTPYNEQF
12,TRBV7-3,.,ASSLTDSLLEQY
15,TRBV19,TRBD2,ASSISGSSSSTDTQY
10,TRBV28,.,ASSLGGEKLF
12,TRBV30,.,AWSSTLGGYEQY
16,TRBV28,TRBD2,ASSLGGGASGPYNEQF
11,TRBV7-2,.,ASSGQMQETQY
14,TRBV21-1,.,ASSPRAAANFYEQY